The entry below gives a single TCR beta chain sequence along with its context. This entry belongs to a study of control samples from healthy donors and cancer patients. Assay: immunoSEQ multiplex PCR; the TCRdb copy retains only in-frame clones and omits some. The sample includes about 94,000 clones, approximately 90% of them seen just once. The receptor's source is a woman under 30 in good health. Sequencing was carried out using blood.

The DNA of the CDR3 is TGTGCCAGCAGTTTCAGTGGACGGGGCGGGGAGCTGTTTTTT. Translated: CASSFSGRGGELFF. The chain combines TRBV27 with TRBJ2-2; D possibly corresponds to TRBD2 (5 bases). The CDR3 extends over 14 amino acids. Germline CDR1 reads MNHEY; CDR2 reads SMNVEV (reference sequence). Trimming took 3 bases from V and 7 from J, leaving 12 bases between them.